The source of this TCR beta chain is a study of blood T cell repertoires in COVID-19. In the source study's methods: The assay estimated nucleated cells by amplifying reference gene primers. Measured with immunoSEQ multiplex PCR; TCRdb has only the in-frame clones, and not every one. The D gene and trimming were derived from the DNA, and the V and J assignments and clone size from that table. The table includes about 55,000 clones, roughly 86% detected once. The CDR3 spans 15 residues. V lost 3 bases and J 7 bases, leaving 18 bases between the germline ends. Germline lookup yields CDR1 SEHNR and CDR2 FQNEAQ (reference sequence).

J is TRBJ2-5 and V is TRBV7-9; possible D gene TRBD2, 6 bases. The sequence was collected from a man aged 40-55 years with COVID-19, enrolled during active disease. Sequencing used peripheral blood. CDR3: CASSFRGGGLGTQYF. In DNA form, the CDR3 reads TGTGCCAGCAGCTTTCGGGGAGGCGGTCTCGGGACCCAGTACTTC.